Listed here are 9 T cell receptor beta chains from one sample, sequenced in a study of CD8 T cells in ankylosing spondylitis. TCRdb ran MiXCR on the 5' RACE reads and lists one entry per CDR3 protein. In the table there are roughly 150,000 distinct CDR3 sequences, roughly 34% of which are singletons. The sequencing sample was made of synovial fluid, either unsorted or a sorted T cell fraction (not recorded which). The receptors here all came from a male donor with ankylosing spondylitis.

The sample holds a few counts of this clonotype. V gene TRBV20-1 combines with J gene TRBJ2-1; maybe TRBD1 (7 bases). The CDR3 is made up of 15 amino acids. CDR1 and CDR2 (germline): DFQATT, SNEGSKA (reference sequence). Trimming removed 6 bases at V and 4 bases at J, with 19 bases between. The CDR3 sequence is CSAGGGQVPYNEQFF. The DNA of the CDR3 is TGCAGTGCCGGGGGAGGACAGGTCCCTTACAATGAGCAGTTCTTC.

The V call is TRBV12-3 or TRBV12-4, the J call TRBJ1-3; possible D gene TRBD1, 5 bases. V gave up 2 bases and J gave up 6 bases, with 20 bases separating them. The CDR3 loop spans 17 amino acids. DNA of the CDR3: TGTGCCAGCAGTTTAAGGGGCCAGGCCCTTTCTTCAAACACCATATATTTT. The encoded protein is CASSLRGQALSSNTIYF.

This chain joins TRBV20-1 and TRBJ2-2; a weak D match, TRBD1 (5 bases). Germline CDR1 DFQATT, CDR2 SNEGSKA (reference sequence). This CDR3 is built from 13 residues. Trimming shortened V by 2 bases and J by 3 bases, and 7 bases separated the two germline ends. CDR3 protein: CSARRQHTGELFF. In nucleotides, the CDR3 is TGCAGTGCTAGAAGACAGCACACCGGGGAGCTGTTTTTT.

V gene TRBV20-1 combines with J gene TRBJ1-2; the D gene is possibly TRBD1 (5 bases). Germline V gives CDR1 DFQATT, CDR2 SNEGSKA (reference sequence). The ends were cut back, 6 bases at V and 3 bases at J, with 14 bases in the middle. The CDR3 consists of 13 residues. Written as DNA, the CDR3 is TGCAGTGCCACTACCGGGACGGACTATGGCTACACCTTC. Translated, it gives CSATTGTDYGYTF.

The V gene is TRBV2, the J gene TRBJ2-3; 10 bases agree with TRBD2. V was clipped by 8 bases and J by 7 bases; unmatched bases: 9. Per germline, CDR1 SNHLY and CDR2 FYNNEI. The CDR3 extends over 14 amino acids. Here the CDR3 DNA reads TGTGCCAGCCGAAAGCGGGGGGGCCTGAATACGCAGTATTTT. Amino acid sequence: CASRKRGGLNTQYF.

In this sample, this clonotype turned up a few times. The chain links TRBV28 to TRBJ2-3; D unresolved. Trimming pared 4 bases from V and 5 bases from J, leaving 13 bases between. Germline lookup yields CDR1 MDHEN and CDR2 SYDVKM. CDR3 length: 14 residues. The CDR3 sequence: CASSSHGAGDTQYF. In DNA form, the CDR3 reads TGTGCCAGCAGTTCACACGGAGCAGGAGATACGCAGTATTTT.

The genes are TRBV27 and TRBJ2-2; 7 bases are shared with TRBD1. Germline V gene lookup returns CDR1 MNHEY and CDR2 SMNVEV (reference sequence). Unmatched junction bases numbered 18, after V lost 5 bases and J lost 6 bases. The length of the CDR3 is 18 residues. For the CDR3, the DNA is TGTGCCAGCAGTACACCGACAGGGAAGGGGGTTCTGGCCGGGGAGCTGTTTTTT. Translated, it gives CASSTPTGKGVLAGELFF.

In its sample, this clonotype ranks as medium-sized. This chain connects TRBV7-2 to TRBJ1-1; D remains unclear. The V and J ends lost 3 bases and 0 bases respectively, with 8 bases between them. CDR3 length: 14 residues. Germline V gives CDR1 SGHTA, CDR2 FQGNSA. The CDR3, as DNA: TGTGCCAGCAGCTTGTTCGGGATGAACACTGAAGCTTTCTTT. It specifies CASSLFGMNTEAFF.

The chain joins TRBV11-1 to TRBJ1-1, with D hard to call. This CDR3 region has 13 residues. From germline, CDR1 is SGHAT and CDR2 FQDESV (reference sequence). Trimming left V 2 bases short and J 11 bases short, with 15 bases between. Here the CDR3 reads CASSLPHGGEAFF. The CDR3 region has the DNA TGTGCCAGCAGCTTACCCCACGGCGGGGAGGCTTTCTTT.